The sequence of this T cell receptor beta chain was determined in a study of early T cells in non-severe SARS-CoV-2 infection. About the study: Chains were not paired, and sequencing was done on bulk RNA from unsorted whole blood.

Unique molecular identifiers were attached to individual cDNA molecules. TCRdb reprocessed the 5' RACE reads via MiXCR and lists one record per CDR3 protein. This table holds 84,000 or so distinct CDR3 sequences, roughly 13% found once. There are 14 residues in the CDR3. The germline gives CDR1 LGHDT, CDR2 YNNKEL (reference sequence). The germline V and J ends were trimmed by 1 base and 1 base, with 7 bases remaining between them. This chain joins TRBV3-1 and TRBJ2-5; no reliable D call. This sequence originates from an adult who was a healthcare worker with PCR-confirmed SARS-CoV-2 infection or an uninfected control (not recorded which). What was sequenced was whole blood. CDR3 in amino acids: CASSQANVQETQYF. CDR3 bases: TGTGCCAGCAGCCAAGCAAACGTCCAAGAGACCCAGTACTTC.